The entry below gives a single TCR beta chain sequence along with its context. Antigen: not known. The record originates from a study of chemoradiotherapy in HPV16-positive cancers. The wider study: A couple of HPV16-positive patients' cells yielded candidate HPV-specific clones and common motifs.

Profiled with immunoSEQ multiplex PCR; TCRdb holds only in-frame clones, not every one. The table has 6,500 to 8,500 clones, about 88% seen once. Study-wide findings and caveats: HPV-responsive T-cell expansion during chemoradiotherapy was linked to improved recurrence-free survival in HPV16-positive patients. During treatment, candidate HPV-specific clones and E7-related motifs expanded in tumor.

Trimming took off 6 bases at V and 3 bases at J, with 18 bases between the two ends. The germline V gene encodes CDR1 MNHNY and CDR2 SVGAGI (reference sequence). This CDR3 spans 16 amino acids. This chain uses TRBV6-6 with TRBJ1-5, with D tentatively TRBD1 (6 bases). This receptor was obtained from a human donor with HPV-associated anogenital cancer. Source: tumor tissue, taken from a patient who underwent chemoradiotherapy. The CDR3 coding sequence is TGTGCCAGCAGGTTAGCCCCCTGGGGGGCCAATCAGCCCCAGCATTTT. As protein: CASRLAPWGANQPQHF.